Below, 17 T cell receptor beta chains from the same sample are listed, as sequenced in a study of T cell clonality in common variable immunodeficiency. Measured with immunoSEQ multiplex PCR; TCRdb has only the in-frame clones, and not every one. The sample was found to contain tens of thousands of clones, and every one recurs. Sequencing used peripheral blood mononuclear cells. These receptors all stem from a person aged 18 to 69 in good health.

This clone has a count of ten or more. The sequenced fragment ends 3 residues before the CDR3 boundary, so the rest is inferred from the germline J gene. The genes are TRBV18 and TRBJ1-1, with D perhaps matching TRBD1 (5 bases). The CDR3 has 15 residues. In germline, CDR1 is KGHSH, CDR2 LQKENI. With 3 bases removed from V and 0 bases from J, the gap between germline ends came to 11 bases. The sequenced part of the CDR3 DNA is TGTGCCAGCTCACCCTCGAGGGGAATGAACACTGAA. Encoded protein: CASSPSRGMNTE. The whole CDR3 protein reads CASSPSRGMNTEAFF.

About this clone itself: The read comes to an end 3 residues before the CDR3 does, leaving the germline J gene to fill in the end. This specimen includes other DNA sequences encoding the same CDR3. The chain employs TRBV18 and TRBJ2-5; D is unresolved. Trimming took 1 base from V and 0 from J, leaving 6 bases between them. The germline CDR1 and CDR2 sequences are KGHSH and LQKENI. The CDR3 is 14 residues long. The CDR3 bases that were read are TGTGCCAGCTCACCACAAGGGTACCAAGAGACC. This gives the protein CASSPQGYQET. The CDR3 as a whole reads CASSPQGYQETQYF.

This clone was recorded many times. The CDR3 extends 3 residues past the end of the read, so its final part is completed from the germline J gene. The gene calls are TRBV5-6 and TRBJ1-5; possibly TRBD1 for D (6 bases). Trimming took off 2 bases at V and 5 bases at J, with 11 bases between the two ends. The CDR3 length is 14 residues. Germline V lookup: CDR1 SGHDT, CDR2 YYEEEE. CDR3 bases read: TGTGCCAGCAGCTTTGGGGGCTTATATCAGCCC. This codes for CASSFGGLYQP. The full CDR3 protein is CASSFGGLYQPQHF.

This clone was seen repeatedly, ten times or more. With the read ending 3 residues before the CDR3 end, the germline J gene is used to fill in that end. The chain joins TRBV23-1 to TRBJ2-1; maybe TRBD1 (6 bases). TRBV23-1 is recorded as an ORF, its role being uncertain. The CDR3 has 16 residues. Trimming removed 6 bases from V and 3 bases from J, with 18 bases in between. The CDR3 sequence: CASSPSRGHYYNEQFF. The covered CDR3 bases are TGCGCCAGCAGCCCCTCCAGGGGTCACTACTACAATGAG.

In its sample, this clone was seen many times. From the germline J gene comes the end of the CDR3, since the read stops 3 residues before it. This chain links TRBV13 with TRBJ2-5; 8 nucleotides match TRBD2. Looked up from germline, CDR1 is PRHDT and CDR2 is FYEKMQ (reference sequence). This CDR3 spans 15 amino acids. V lost 5 bases and J lost 5; bases outside the gene matches: 10. CDR3: CASSLVSGSRETQYF. Partial CDR3 DNA: TGTGCCAGCAGCCTCGTGAGCGGGAGCAGGGAGACC. The variable domain in full, with the rest retrieved from reference TRBV13 and TRBJ2-5, is AAGVIQSPRHLIKEKRETATLKCYPIPRHDTVYWYQQGPGQDPQFLISFYEKMQSDKGSIPDRFSAQQFSDYHSELNMSSLELGDSALYFCASSLVSGSRETQYFGPGTRLLVL.

This clone was seen repeatedly, ten times or more. The observed sequence ends 3 residues before the CDR3 terminus, with the missing tail filled in from the germline J gene. The gene calls are TRBV4-2 and TRBJ1-1; 8 positions match TRBD1. V was clipped by 3 bases and J by 1 base; unmatched bases: 10. This CDR3 region has 17 residues. The germline V gene encodes CDR1 LGHNA and CDR2 YNFKEQ. The part of the CDR3 DNA that was read is TGTGCCAGCAGCCACGGGGTTTCGGGGACAGGGAACACTGAA. Amino acids: CASSHGVSGTGNTE. The whole CDR3 sequence reads CASSHGVSGTGNTEAFF.

This clone has ten or more counts. The read falls 3 residues short of the CDR3 end, and the missing part is taken from the germline J gene. The chain combines TRBV29-1 with TRBJ1-1, with 8 nucleotides matching TRBD1. V was pared by 6 bases and J by 0 bases, with 3 bases of the junction left unmatched. This CDR3 is 13 amino acids long. Germline V lookup: CDR1 SQVTM, CDR2 ANQGSEA. The covered CDR3 bases are TGCAGCGTCCGGACAGGGATGAACACTGAA. Encoded protein: CSVRTGMNTE. The whole CDR3 sequence is CSVRTGMNTEAFF.

The table lists this clone with many counts. The read ends 3 residues shy of where the CDR3 ends; the end is completed using the germline J gene. The genes are TRBV7-8 and TRBJ1-2, with 7 bases matching TRBD1. Germline assignment: CDR1 SGHVS and CDR2 FQNEAQ. The CDR3 is made up of 14 amino acids. V was clipped by 1 base and J by 5 bases; unmatched bases: 4. The CDR3 loop is CASSLGDSRYGYTF. The part of the CDR3 DNA that was read is TGTGCCAGCAGCTTAGGGGACAGTCGGTATGGC. The full variable domain, its missing parts supplied by reference TRBV7-8 and TRBJ1-2, is GAGVSQSPRYKVAKRGQDVALRCDPISGHVSLFWYQQALGQGPEFLTYFQNEAQLDKSGLPSDRFFAERPEGSVSTLKIQRTQQEDSAVYLCASSLGDSRYGYTFGSGTRLTVV.

In this sample, this clone turned up many times. One end of the junction fails to match germline, which may point to a read error. The CDR3 is cut off 3 residues early in the read; its end comes from the germline J gene. V gene TRBV4-2 combines with J gene TRBJ1-2; TRBD1 is a possible D gene (6 bases). Germline CDR1 is LGHNA and CDR2 is YNFKEQ. The CDR3 is 16 residues long. CDR3 region: CASSPKGEYTNYGYTF. CDR3 bases read: TGCGCCAGCAGCCCTAAGGGGGAATACACCAACTATGGC.

At least ten counts were recorded for this clone. The read halts 3 residues ahead of the CDR3 end, with the missing end drawn from the germline J gene. The chain has TRBV4-2 and TRBJ2-1, with 9 bases that match TRBD1. V dropped 4 bases and J dropped 5; count of bases not matched to a gene: 6. The CDR3 covers 15 residues. Germline lookup yields CDR1 LGHNA and CDR2 YNFKEQ. The sequenced CDR3 bases are TGTGCCAGCAGCCCGGGACAGGGCTCGAACAATGAG. Translated: CASSPGQGSNNE. The full CDR3 reads CASSPGQGSNNEQFF.

This clone was observed many times. The read halts 3 residues ahead of the CDR3 end, with the missing end drawn from the germline J gene. The V gene is TRBV29-1, the J gene TRBJ1-6; TRBD1 matches at 9 bases. The CDR3 contains 14 residues. Trimming took 5 bases from V and 8 from J; bases not matched to a gene: 7. The V gene's germline CDR1 is SQVTM and CDR2 ANQGSEA. The sequenced part of the CDR3 DNA is TGCAGCGTTACGACAGGGGGTAGGGATTCACCC. Amino acid sequence: CSVTTGGRDSP. The CDR3 in its entirety is CSVTTGGRDSPLHF.

At least ten counts were recorded for this clone. From the germline J gene comes the end of the CDR3, since the read stops 3 residues before it. The rearrangement joins TRBV11-2 to TRBJ1-2; TRBD1 agrees at 7 bases. The CDR3 sequence is 14 residues long. Germline CDR1 SGHAT, CDR2 FQNNGV. The CDR3 bases that were read are TGTGCCAGCAGCCCCGACAGGGAAATGGGAGGC. As protein: CASSPDREMGG. The whole CDR3 is CASSPDREMGGYTF. The variable domain in full, with the rest retrieved from reference TRBV11-2 and TRBJ1-2, is EAGVAQSPRYKIIEKRQSVAFWCNPISGHATLYWYQQILGQGPKLLIQFQNNGVVDDSQLPKDRFSAERLKGVDSTLKIQPAKLEDSAVYLCASSPDREMGGYTFGSGTRLTVV.

Ten or more counts support this clone. The read stops 3 residues short of the end of the CDR3; the missing end is completed from the germline J gene. The chain links TRBV6-2 or TRBV6-3 to TRBJ2-7; 7 bases line up with TRBD2. After removal of 7 bases from V and 0 bases from J, the junction contained 3 bases not matched to a gene. The CDR3 extends over 13 amino acids. Germline-derived CDR1 and CDR2 are MNHEY and SVGEGT. The CDR3 DNA, read in part, is TGTGCCAGCACGGGGGGTCTCTCCTACGAG. It codes for CASTGGLSYE. The whole CDR3 protein is CASTGGLSYEQYF.

This clone has more than one count but fewer than ten. The read is 3 residues too short to cover the CDR3 end, so that end is filled in from the germline J gene. The V gene is TRBV30, the J gene TRBJ2-2; 7 bases are a match to TRBD1. J lost 10 bases, V lost 4 bases, and 9 bases had no gene match. This CDR3 has 13 residues. The germline V gene encodes CDR1 GTSNPN and CDR2 SVGIG (reference sequence). The CDR3 is CAWTYIQGTELFF. The covered CDR3 bases are TGTGCCTGGACCTATATACAGGGGACGGAG.

This clone was found a few times. The read stops 3 residues short of the end of the CDR3; the missing end is completed from the germline J gene. This sequence joins TRBV7-9 and TRBJ2-4; D possibly corresponds to TRBD1 (6 bases). The CDR3 contains 12 residues. CDR1 is SEHNR and CDR2 is FQNEAQ in the germline V gene (reference sequence). The DNA read from the CDR3 is TGTGCCAGCAGCCGACAGGAAGAGACT. Protein: CASSRQEET. The complete CDR3 protein is CASSRQEETQYF. Based on the CDR3 plus reference TRBV7-9 and TRBJ2-4, the full variable domain is DTGVSQNPRHKITKRGQNVTFRCDPISEHNRLYWYRQTLGQGPEFLTYFQNEAQLEKSRLLSDRFSAERPKGSFSTLEIQRTEQGDSAMYLCASSRQEETQYFGAGTRLSVL.

This clone was observed at least ten times. The read stops 3 residues short of the end of the CDR3; the missing end is completed from the germline J gene. This chain uses TRBV19 with TRBJ2-5; 11 nucleotides match TRBD1. The germline CDR1 and CDR2 sequences are LNHDA and SQIVND (reference sequence). The CDR3 extends over 12 amino acids. The part of the CDR3 DNA that was read is TGTGCCAGTAGGGACAGGGGGCGCACC. Translated: CASRDRGRT. The entire CDR3 sequence reads CASRDRGRTQYF.

This clone was found many times. Read coverage stops 3 residues before the CDR3 terminus; the germline J gene supplies the remainder. The V gene is TRBV13, the J gene TRBJ2-7; D might be TRBD1 (5 bases). The V gene lost 5 bases and the J gene lost 4 bases, with 9 bases spanning the gap. The germline V gene encodes CDR1 PRHDT and CDR2 FYEKMQ (reference sequence). The CDR3 loop spans 12 amino acids. Here the CDR3 reads CASSQAGYEQYF. Partial CDR3 DNA: TGTGCCAGCAGCCAGGCAGGGTACGAG.